The 21 T cell receptor beta chains given below trace back to one sample, sequenced in a study of blood T cells in healthy people across ages. Then a second PCR, running about 7 to 11 cycles, was carried out with a sample-barcoded 5' primer and a J-beta primer mix. TCRdb recomputed calls from the 5' RACE reads with MiXCR, one row per CDR3 protein. The table records fewer than 2,000,000 distinct CDR3 sequences, about two fifths of them present only once. The sequencing input was blood. Every receptor here comes from a human donor in good health.

This clonotype was seen more than once but under ten times. V is TRBV27 and J is TRBJ1-2, with 7 bases that match TRBD1. The CDR3 has 14 residues. Germline trimming cut 4 bases from V and 8 bases from J; bases unmatched to any gene: 10. Looked up from germline, CDR1 is MNHEY and CDR2 is SMNVEV (reference sequence). The CDR3 protein is CASSSEQGFGGYTF. The CDR3 DNA is TGTGCCAGCAGTTCCGAACAGGGGTTTGGGGGCTACACCTTC.

The rearrangement links TRBV7-9 to TRBJ1-4; D is possibly TRBD1 (5 bases). Per germline, CDR1 SEHNR and CDR2 FQNEAQ (reference sequence). This CDR3 is 16 amino acids long. Trimming removed 5 bases from V and 7 bases from J, with 20 bases in between. The CDR3 nucleotides are TGTGCCAGCAGCCTTTATCCGGGGCTTGGAATTGAAAAACTGTTTTTT. Protein sequence: CASSLYPGLGIEKLFF.

The chain has TRBV6-5 and TRBJ2-7, with D unresolved. The V end was cut by 9 bases, the J end by 7 bases, with 10 bases between. The CDR3 covers 10 residues. The germline V gene encodes CDR1 MNHEY and CDR2 SVGAGI. CDR3 residues: CASIPWEQYF. In DNA form, the CDR3 reads TGTGCCAGTATTCCGTGGGAGCAGTACTTC.

This clonotype was seen only a few times. This CDR3 reads CASSLESGGAYREQFF. For the CDR3, the DNA is TGTGCCAGCAGCTTAGAAAGCGGGGGGGCCTACCGTGAGCAGTTCTTC. The rearrangement uses TRBV7-2 and TRBJ2-1, with 10 bases aligning to TRBD2. This CDR3 region has 16 residues. Germline values: CDR1 SGHTA, CDR2 FQGNSA. Germline trimming cut 1 base from V and 9 bases from J; bases unmatched to any gene: 9.

This clonotype was counted only a few times. The chain couples TRBV20-1 to TRBJ2-5; D perhaps matches TRBD2 (6 bases). Germline V CDR1 and CDR2: DFQATT, SNEGSKA (reference sequence). The CDR3 contains 15 residues. Trimming removed 0 bases at V and 3 bases at J, with 14 bases between. The CDR3 sequence: CSARDATRREETQYF. The CDR3 DNA follows: TGCAGTGCTAGAGACGCGACCAGGAGGGAAGAGACCCAGTACTTC.

The sample holds one count of this clonotype. Here the CDR3 DNA reads TGTGCCAGCAGTTTAATTGGCCACAGGGGGAATGAGCAGTTCTTC. This gives the protein CASSLIGHRGNEQFF. The chain couples TRBV12-3 or TRBV12-4 to TRBJ2-1; 8 positions match TRBD1. The junction had 7 bases not matched to a gene; V was cut back by 2 bases and J by 7 bases. The CDR3 is 15 residues long.

The chain uses TRBV12-3 or TRBV12-4 and TRBJ1-6; D not resolved. The CDR3 is 13 residues long. Trimming removed 0 bases at V and 8 bases at J, with 5 bases between. CDR3 nucleotides: TGTGCCAGCAGTTTAGCCGCGGATTCACCCCTCCACTTT. Its translation: CASSLAADSPLHF.

The chain joins TRBV7-9 to TRBJ2-3, with 9 bases aligning to TRBD1. Germline V CDR1 and CDR2: SEHNR, FQNEAQ (reference sequence). This CDR3 has 15 residues. Losses at the gene ends were 1 base for V and 5 bases for J; bases not matched to a gene: 4. The CDR3 DNA reads as TGTGCCAGCAGCTTAGTGGGGACAGGGAGAGATACGCAGTATTTT. Translated: CASSLVGTGRDTQYF.

The chain joins TRBV4-1 to TRBJ1-1; D not resolved. Germline V gives CDR1 MGHRA, CDR2 YSYEKL. There are 16 residues in the CDR3. V lost 1 base, J lost 8 bases, and 20 bases lay in between. The CDR3 is CASSQVDNLWGTEAFF. Here the CDR3 DNA reads TGCGCCAGCAGCCAAGTTGACAACCTCTGGGGAACCGAAGCTTTCTTT.

In regard to this clonotype: Being one base from a much bigger clone, this may be a read error. The J gene is TRBJ2-3, the V gene TRBV4-1; D is perhaps TRBD2 (5 bases). Germline lookup yields CDR1 MGHRA and CDR2 YSYEKL. The CDR3 contains 14 residues. CDR3 sequence: CASSQGSSTDTLYF. DNA of the CDR3: TGCGCCAGCAGCCAGGGGAGTAGCACAGATACGCTGTATTTT.

V gene TRBV20-1 combines with J gene TRBJ2-7; maybe TRBD1 (6 bases). V was pared by 5 bases and J by 0 bases, with 11 bases between. The CDR3 totals 13 residues. Germline V CDR1 and CDR2: DFQATT, SNEGSKA (reference sequence). The CDR3 sequence is CSAEKQGSYEQYF. CDR3 nucleotides: TGCAGTGCTGAAAAACAGGGCTCCTACGAGCAGTACTTC.

V and J are TRBV2 and TRBJ2-1, with D perhaps given as TRBD1 or TRBD2 (6 bases each). Germline V lookup: CDR1 SNHLY, CDR2 FYNNEI. V was cut by 7 bases and J by 2 bases, with 9 bases left in between. This CDR3 has 13 residues. CDR3 coding DNA: TGTGCCAGCATAAGGGGGGCCTACAATGAGCAGTTCTTC. It is translated as CASIRGAYNEQFF.

V is TRBV7-6 and J is TRBJ1-5; the D gene is possibly TRBD1 (5 bases). Trimming removed 3 bases at V and 6 bases at J, with 15 bases between. The CDR3 is made up of 15 amino acids. CDR1 and CDR2 (germline): SGHVS, FNYEAQ. The CDR3 DNA sequence: TGTGCCAGCAGCTTGGGGGGGGGAGAGTTTCAGCCCCAGCATTTT. As protein: CASSLGGGEFQPQHF.

The count of this clonotype is one. The chain recombines TRBV7-6 with TRBJ2-3; 9 positions match TRBD2. Germline assignment: CDR1 SGHVS and CDR2 FNYEAQ. The length of the CDR3 is 19 residues. V trimming: 4 bases; J trimming: 2 bases; junction bases outside the gene matches: 16. The CDR3 loop is CASSSPRLSGGHYTDTQYF. In DNA form, the CDR3 reads TGTGCCAGCAGCTCTCCCCGCCTCAGCGGGGGGCATTACACAGATACGCAGTATTTT.

This rearrangement joins TRBV3-1 to TRBJ2-4, with unresolved D. Germline-derived CDR1 and CDR2 are LGHDT and YNNKEL (reference sequence). With 4 bases removed from V and 13 bases from J, the gap between germline ends came to 17 bases. This CDR3 is 13 amino acids long. Here the CDR3 reads CASSPDEVGAQYF. The CDR3, as DNA: TGTGCCAGCAGCCCCGATGAGGTCGGCGCGCAGTACTTC.

The CDR3 region is CASSVEFVLNTEAFF. CDR3 DNA sequence: TGTGCCAGCAGCGTAGAGTTCGTTCTGAACACTGAAGCTTTCTTT. The V call is TRBV9, the J call TRBJ1-1; no definite D call. Trimming took off 0 bases at V and 0 bases at J, with 9 bases between the two ends. Germline V lookup: CDR1 SGDLS, CDR2 YYNGEE. CDR3 length: 15 amino acids.

The chain uses TRBV6-1 and TRBJ2-7; 15 nucleotides align to TRBD2. The CDR3 totals 19 residues. The junction had 12 bases not matched to a gene; V was cut back by 6 bases and J by 0 bases. From germline, CDR1 is MNHNS and CDR2 SASEGT. The CDR3: CASRGAGTSGGLSSYEQYF. CDR3 DNA sequence: TGTGCCAGCAGAGGGGCCGGGACTAGCGGGGGGCTGAGCTCCTACGAGCAGTACTTC.

In DNA, the CDR3 is TGTGCCAGCACGGCACAGGGGAGTAATGAGCAGTTCTTC. It is translated as CASTAQGSNEQFF. The chain joins TRBV2 to TRBJ2-1; 7 positions match TRBD1. The CDR3 totals 13 residues. Trimming took 7 bases from V and 7 from J; bases not matched to a gene: 7. CDR1 is SNHLY, CDR2 FYNNEI, per germline.

This clonotype was observed a few times. The J gene is TRBJ2-1, the V gene TRBV7-2, with a weak D call TRBD2 (6 bases). CDR3 length: 15 amino acids. Germline CDR1 SGHTA, CDR2 FQGNSA. V was trimmed by 2 bases and J by 10 bases, leaving 18 bases between them. The CDR3 nucleotides are TGTGCCAGCAGCTTATACGTAAGGGGCGCGGGAGAGCAGTTCTTC. Translated: CASSLYVRGAGEQFF.

This clonotype was counted ten times or more. The J gene is TRBJ2-7, the V gene TRBV29-1; D perhaps matches TRBD2 (6 bases). The V end lost 7 bases, the J end lost 3 bases, and 13 bases lay between the germline ends. Germline V gives CDR1 SQVTM, CDR2 ANQGSEA. The CDR3 extends over 12 amino acids. In DNA form, the CDR3 reads TGCAGCGCCCAGGGAGGAAACTACGAGCAGTACTTC. Amino acids: CSAQGGNYEQYF.

The chain uses TRBV9 and TRBJ2-2; D may be TRBD2 (5 bases). The germline V and J ends were trimmed by 2 bases and 4 bases, with 12 bases remaining between them. This CDR3 comprises 15 residues. Germline CDR1 and CDR2: SGDLS and YYNGEE. CDR3 nucleotide sequence: TGTGCCAGCAGCGTTGGGGAAGGGAGCACCGGGGAGCTGTTTTTT. It translates to CASSVGEGSTGELFF.